This TCR beta chain was observed in a study of shared clonotypes between healthy human individuals. Across the whole study: Donors had three CD4 naive, three CD4 memory, two CD8 naive and one CD8 memory plate apiece.

TCRdb's copy holds only in-frame clones and misses some; the assay was immunoSEQ multiplex PCR. The sample gives 2 million or so clones, approximately 94% of which show up once; 1.1% is in the top ten. The V segment lost 3 bases and the J segment 3 bases; nucleotides outside the gene matches: 4. This CDR3 contains 15 residues. CDR1 and CDR2 from the germline V gene are MDHEN and SYDVKM. CD45RO-negative, CCR7-selected cells formed the naive CD8 fraction, which excluded terminally differentiated effector memory CD45RA+ cells. The healthy adult donors were HIV-negative and reported no recent acute infections or vaccinations. Study conclusions and caveats: Blood alone was sampled, and tissue repertoires likely differ. As a rule, naive subsets had a larger estimated richness than memory subsets.

Regarding this clone: What it binds is not known.

The sample consisted of naive CD8+ T cells sorted from blood. The V and J genes are TRBV28 and TRBJ2-5; 10 nucleotides match TRBD1. The sequence came from a man younger than 30 in good health. Here the CDR3 reads CASSLPGTGEETQYF. The CDR3 region has the DNA TGTGCCAGCAGTTTGCCGGGGACAGGGGAAGAGACCCAGTACTTC.